The 5 T cell receptor beta chains given below trace back to one sample, sequenced in a study. TCRdb independently ran MiXCR on the 5' RACE reads; one entry per CDR3 protein. The data contain 50,000 to 60,000 distinct CDR3 sequences, less than 25% of them singletons. Cells sorted as Tregs were CD4+, CD25+ and CD127-/low. Source material: tumor-infiltrating Tregs sorted from the breast tumor. These TCRs come from a female donor with breast cancer.

This clonotype was counted at least ten times. The V and J genes are TRBV3-1 and TRBJ1-2, with 7 positions matching TRBD1. V was pared by 1 base and J by 8 bases, with 7 bases of the junction left unmatched. Per germline, CDR1 LGHDT and CDR2 YNNKEL (reference sequence). There are 14 residues in the CDR3. DNA for the CDR3: TGTGCCAGCAGCCAAGGAGTAACAGGGGTCGGCTACACCTTC. It codes for CASSQGVTGVGYTF. Full variable domain (missing parts from reference TRBV3-1 and TRBJ1-2): DTAVSQTPKYLVTQMGNDKSIKCEQNLGHDTMYWYKQDSKKFLKIMFSYNNKELIINETVPNRFSPKSPDKAHLNLHINSLELGDSAVYFCASSQGVTGVGYTFGSGTRLTVV.

Many counts were recorded for this clonotype. The chain is built from TRBV6-5 and TRBJ2-7; D gene unclear. V lost 6 bases and J 0 bases, leaving 15 bases between the germline ends. This CDR3 contains 15 residues. CDR1 MNHEY and CDR2 SVGAGI come from the germline V gene. CDR3 protein: CASRELRKSSYEQYF. The DNA for the CDR3 is TGTGCCAGCAGGGAGCTGCGAAAGAGCTCCTACGAGCAGTACTTC.

This clonotype has at least ten counts. The chain links TRBV6-6 to TRBJ2-7; D is undetermined. The CDR3 is 13 residues long. The V gene's germline CDR1 is MNHNY and CDR2 SVGAGI (reference sequence). V lost 4 bases and J 0 bases, leaving 7 bases between the germline ends. The CDR3 sequence: CASSLQRSYEQYF. The DNA for the CDR3 is TGTGCCAGCAGTTTACAGCGCTCCTACGAGCAGTACTTC.

The chain uses TRBV27 and TRBJ1-5, with TRBD1 identical over 8 bases. The CDR3 extends over 18 amino acids. Germline loops: CDR1 MNHEY, CDR2 SMNVEV (reference sequence). After removal of 4 bases from V and 2 bases from J, the junction contained 13 bases not matched to a gene. The CDR3 nucleotides read TGTGCCAGCAGTTACTCCGGACAGGGCGTGTCGGGCAATCAGCCCCAGCATTTT. This sequence encodes CASSYSGQGVSGNQPQHF.

The J gene is TRBJ1-6, the V gene TRBV5-5; D unresolved. The CDR3 loop spans 14 amino acids. The germline V and J ends were trimmed by 2 bases and 7 bases, with 10 bases remaining between them. Germline lookup yields CDR1 SGHKS and CDR2 YYEKEE (reference sequence). The CDR3 coding sequence is TGTGCCAGCAGCTTTGGGTTTCCGAATTCACCCCTCCACTTT. This sequence encodes CASSFGFPNSPLHF.